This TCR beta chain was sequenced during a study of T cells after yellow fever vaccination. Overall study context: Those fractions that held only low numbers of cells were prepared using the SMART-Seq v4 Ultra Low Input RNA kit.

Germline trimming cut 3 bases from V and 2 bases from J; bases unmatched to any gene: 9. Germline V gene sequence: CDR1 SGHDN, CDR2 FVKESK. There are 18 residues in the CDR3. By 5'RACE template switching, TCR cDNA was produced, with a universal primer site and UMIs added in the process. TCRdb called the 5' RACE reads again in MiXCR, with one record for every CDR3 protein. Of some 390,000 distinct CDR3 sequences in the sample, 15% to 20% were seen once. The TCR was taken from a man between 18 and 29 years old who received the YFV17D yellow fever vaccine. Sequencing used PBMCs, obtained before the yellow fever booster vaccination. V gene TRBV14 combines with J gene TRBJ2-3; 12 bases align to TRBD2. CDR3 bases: TGTGCCAGCAGCCAGCGCCCCGGACTAGCGGGGACCACAGATACGCAGTATTTT. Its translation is CASSQRPGLAGTTDTQYF.